These T cell receptor beta chains were read from a single sample in a study of cytomegalovirus exposure and HLA in healthy donors. This table comes from immunoSEQ multiplex PCR, and its TCRdb copy is limited to in-frame clones, with some not included. The sample shows 150,000 to 200,000 clones, 65% to 70% of them seen only once. Sequenced material: PBMCs. All receptors derive from a young woman in good health and CMV-seropositive. Both conserved end residues are part of each CDR3. A D gene is named only where the DNA matches it firmly. Expanded clones get a size class; other rows say once, few or many, or leave the size out.

CDR3 DNA | CDR3 protein | V gene | clone size | D gene | J gene
TGTGCCAGCAGTTCGAGACTTAGCGGGACTCTTTACGAGCAGTACTTC | CASSSRLSGTLYEQYF | TRBV27 | . | TRBD2 | TRBJ2-7
TGTGCCTGGGACCCCCGGGGGACCGGGGAGCTGTTTTTT | CAWDPRGTGELFF | TRBV30 | . | . | TRBJ2-2
TGTGCCAGCAGCCTCGGCGGAGGGGCCCAGTACTTC | CASSLGGGAQYF | TRBV5-6 | . | . | TRBJ2-5
TGTGCCAGCAGAACCGGGACAACAAGCAATCAGCCCCAGCATTTT | CASRTGTTSNQPQHF | TRBV6-5 | . | . | TRBJ1-5
TGTGCCAGCAGCCAACAGGTTCGCGGGGAGCTGTTTTTT | CASSQQVRGELFF | TRBV7-2 | few | . | TRBJ2-2
TGTGCCACCCGGACAGGGGGAAGGACCCAGTACTTC | CATRTGGRTQYF | TRBV2 | few | TRBD1 | TRBJ2-5
TGTGCCAGCAGCCGTCCTAGGACTAGCGGGGGATCCACCTACAATGAGCAGTTCTTC | CASSRPRTSGGSTYNEQFF | TRBV7-2 | . | TRBD2 | TRBJ2-1
TGTGCCAGCTCTCGGGATCTCTATGGCTACACCTTC | CASSRDLYGYTF | TRBV6-5 | . | . | TRBJ1-2
TGCAGCGCCCTCGTCCCGAATCAGCCCCAGCATTTT | CSALVPNQPQHF | TRBV29-1 | few | . | TRBJ1-5
TGTGCCAGTACCCTAGGCGGGAGGAGCTACGAGCAGTACTTC | CASTLGGRSYEQYF | TRBV7-2 | few | TRBD2 | TRBJ2-7
TGTGCCAGCAGTTTAGGACTGCAAGAGACCCAGTACTTC | CASSLGLQETQYF | TRBV28 | . | . | TRBJ2-5
TGTGCCAGTAGTATTCCCGTTAGTGGAAACACCATATATTTT | CASSIPVSGNTIYF | TRBV19 | few | . | TRBJ1-3
TGTGCCAGCGGCCCCAGGGGAGAGACCCAGTACTTC | CASGPRGETQYF | TRBV25-1 | . | . | TRBJ2-5
TGCAGCGTTGAGGTGGCGGACTCCTACGAGCAGTACTTC | CSVEVADSYEQYF | TRBV29-1 | . | . | TRBJ2-7
TGTGCCAGCAGCTTAGATTCAGGGTATAATTCACCCCTCCACTTT | CASSLDSGYNSPLHF | TRBV7-9 | . | . | TRBJ1-6
TGTGCCAGCAGTTTAGAAGGGGGTCAGCCCCAGCATTTT | CASSLEGGQPQHF | TRBV27 | . | . | TRBJ1-5
TGTGCCAGCGGGCCAGGGGGGAGCTCCTACGAGCAGTACTTC | CASGPGGSSYEQYF | TRBV27 | few | . | TRBJ2-7
TGCGCCAGCAGCCAAGATACAGGGGATCGTGGCTACACCTTC | CASSQDTGDRGYTF | TRBV4-1 | . | TRBD1 | TRBJ1-2
TGCGCCAGCAGGGAACAGGGAATTACTGAAGCTTTCTTT | CASREQGITEAFF | TRBV5-1 | . | . | TRBJ1-1
TGTGCCAGCAGACCCGGGACAGGGGGACACGAGCAGTACTTC | CASRPGTGGHEQYF | TRBV6-5 | few | TRBD1 | TRBJ2-7
TGTGCCAGCAGCCTACAGGGGAGTAATCAGCCCCAGCATTTT | CASSLQGSNQPQHF | TRBV27 | . | TRBD1 | TRBJ1-5
TGTGCCACCAGCAGAGCAGGGGCGATGGGCTACACCTTC | CATSRAGAMGYTF | TRBV15 | . | . | TRBJ1-2
TGTGCCAGCAGCTTAAGCGGGAGTGGGGGGACAGCCAAAAACATTCAGTACTTC | CASSLSGSGGTAKNIQYF | TRBV5-4 | once | TRBD2 | TRBJ2-4
TGTGCCAGCCGTCAGGGATTACCCGGAAACACCATATATTTT | CASRQGLPGNTIYF | TRBV6-5 | . | . | TRBJ1-3
TGTGCCAGCAGCCAGGAACAGGGGGCCTCCTACGAGCAGTACTTC | CASSQEQGASYEQYF | TRBV7-2 | . | TRBD1 | TRBJ2-7
TGTGCCAGCAGCTTGGCGGGGGGACAAAACATTCAGTACTTC | CASSLAGGQNIQYF | TRBV5-6 | few | TRBD2 | TRBJ2-4
TGTGCCAGCTCACCCCGCCTAGGGACTAGCGGGAGCGGGGAGACCCAGTACTTC | CASSPRLGTSGSGETQYF | TRBV18 | . | TRBD2 | TRBJ2-5
TGTGCCAGCAGCGGATTTACAGGGGGGGTACGGGAAGGCTACACCTTC | CASSGFTGGVREGYTF | TRBV9 | . | TRBD1 | TRBJ1-2
TGTGCCAGCCAAGAAGGACTAGCGGCACTGGGTGAGCAGTTCTTC | CASQEGLAALGEQFF | TRBV6-1 | . | TRBD2 | TRBJ2-1
TGTGCCAGCAGTTTAGTAGGTCGGAGGGCAGGGCCTAATCAGCCCCAGCATTTT | CASSLVGRRAGPNQPQHF | TRBV28 | . | . | TRBJ1-5
TGTGCCAGCAGCTTGGGCGGGACAGCTGGAAACACCATATATTTT | CASSLGGTAGNTIYF | TRBV5-4 | few | TRBD1 | TRBJ1-3
TGTGCCAGCAGTTACTCACCCGGGACAGGGGCCCGTTGGTACTTC | CASSYSPGTGARWYF | TRBV6-5 | . | TRBD1 | TRBJ2-5
TGCGCCAGCAGCCTCGGGACAGACAGCTACGAGCAGTACTTC | CASSLGTDSYEQYF | TRBV4-1 | . | TRBD1 | TRBJ2-7
TGTGCCAGCAGCTTGCAGGGGACAGCTGGGGAAAAACTGTTTTTT | CASSLQGTAGEKLFF | TRBV5-6 | once | TRBD1 | TRBJ1-4
TGTGCCAGCAGCTTTACGGGACAAGCCTACGAGCAGTACTTC | CASSFTGQAYEQYF | TRBV7-2 | . | . | TRBJ2-7
TGTGCCAGCAGTCGAGGACAGCTGAGTACTGAAGCTTTCTTT | CASSRGQLSTEAFF | TRBV27 | . | . | TRBJ1-1
TGCGCCAGCAGTGTTGGAGGGTCCCCAGATACGCAGTATTTT | CASSVGGSPDTQYF | TRBV10-2 | . | . | TRBJ2-3
TGCGCCAGCAGCGAAACAAAACGGGGTTACTCCCATGAAAAACTGTTTTTT | CASSETKRGYSHEKLFF | TRBV4-3 | . | . | TRBJ1-4
TGTGCCAGCAGATCCGGACAGGGGCGAGGCAATGAGCAGTTCTTC | CASRSGQGRGNEQFF | TRBV5-6 | . | TRBD1 | TRBJ2-1
TGTGCCAGAAATGACTTCCGGGCGGGGCTGTACCAAGAGACCCAGTACTTC | CARNDFRAGLYQETQYF | TRBV5-3 | . | . | TRBJ2-5
TGTGCCAGCAGTGAAAGCGGGGGATCCCCAAGGAACTTC | CASSESGGSPRNF | TRBV27 | . | TRBD2 | TRBJ2-5
TGCGCCAGCAGTGAGCTAGCGGGAGCGCAGTTCTTC | CASSELAGAQFF | TRBV10-2 | . | TRBD2 | TRBJ2-1
TGTGCCAGCAGCCTTGACAGGGTCACCTATGGCTACACCTTC | CASSLDRVTYGYTF | TRBV7-3 | . | TRBD1 | TRBJ1-2